Listed here is a single T cell receptor (beta chain). Germline V gene sequence: CDR1 LGHNA, CDR2 YSLEER. V lost 1 base and J 4 bases, leaving 13 bases between the germline ends. The CDR3 length is 15 residues. The data were obtained in a study of blood T cell repertoires in COVID-19. Profiling relied on immunoSEQ multiplex PCR, and the TCRdb table lists in-frame clones only, not all of them. The sample shows about 62,000 clones, under 80% of them seen only once. The sequenced sample was peripheral blood. The chain joins TRBV4-3 to TRBJ1-1, with D possibly matching TRBD1 (6 bases). This clonotype was obtained from a man aged 55 to 70 with acute or convalescent COVID-19. The CDR3, as DNA: TGCGCCAGCAGCCAAGGAGGGGGGGCGGTCACTGAAGCTTTCTTT. Translated, it gives CASSQGGGAVTEAFF.